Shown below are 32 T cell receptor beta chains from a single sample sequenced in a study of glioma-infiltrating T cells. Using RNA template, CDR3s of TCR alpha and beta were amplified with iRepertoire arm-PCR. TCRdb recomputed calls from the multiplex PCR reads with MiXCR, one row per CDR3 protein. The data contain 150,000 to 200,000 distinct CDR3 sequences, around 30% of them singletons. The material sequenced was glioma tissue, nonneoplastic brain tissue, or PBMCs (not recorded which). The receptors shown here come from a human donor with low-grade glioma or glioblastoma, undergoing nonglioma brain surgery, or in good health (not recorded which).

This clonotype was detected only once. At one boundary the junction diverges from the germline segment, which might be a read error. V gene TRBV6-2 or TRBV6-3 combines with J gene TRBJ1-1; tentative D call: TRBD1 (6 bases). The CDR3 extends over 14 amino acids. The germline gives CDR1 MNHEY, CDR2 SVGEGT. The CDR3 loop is CASSCGGWGTEAFF. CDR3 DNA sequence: TGTGCAAGCAGTTGCGGGGGCTGGGGGACTGAAGCTTTCTTT.

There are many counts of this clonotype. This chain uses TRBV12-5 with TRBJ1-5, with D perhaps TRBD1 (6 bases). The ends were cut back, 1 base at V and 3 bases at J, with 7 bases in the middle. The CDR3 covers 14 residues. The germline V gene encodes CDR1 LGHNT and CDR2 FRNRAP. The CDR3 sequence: CASGLGQVNQPQHF. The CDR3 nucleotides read TGTGCTAGTGGTTTGGGACAGGTCAATCAGCCCCAGCATTTT.

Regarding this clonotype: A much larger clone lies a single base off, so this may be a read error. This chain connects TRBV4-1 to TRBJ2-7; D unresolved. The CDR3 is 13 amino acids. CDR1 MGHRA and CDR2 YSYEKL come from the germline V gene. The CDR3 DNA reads TGCGCCAGCAGACAAGGCCCTAATTACGAGCAGTACTTC. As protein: CASRQGPNYEQYF.

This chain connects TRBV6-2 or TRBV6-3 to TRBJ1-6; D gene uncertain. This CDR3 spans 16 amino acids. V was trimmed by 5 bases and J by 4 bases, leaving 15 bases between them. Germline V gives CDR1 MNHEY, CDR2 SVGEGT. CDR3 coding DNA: TGTGCCAGCAGTGAGACGGGAGCATGTTATAATTCACCCCTCCACTTT. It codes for CASSETGACYNSPLHF.

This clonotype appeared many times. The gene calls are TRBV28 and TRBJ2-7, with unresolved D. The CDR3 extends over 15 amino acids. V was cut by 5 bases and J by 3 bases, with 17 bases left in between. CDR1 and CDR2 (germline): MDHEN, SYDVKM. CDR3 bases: TGTGCCAGCAGTCACAGATTTCAAACCGTCTACGAGCAGTACTTC. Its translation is CASSHRFQTVYEQYF.

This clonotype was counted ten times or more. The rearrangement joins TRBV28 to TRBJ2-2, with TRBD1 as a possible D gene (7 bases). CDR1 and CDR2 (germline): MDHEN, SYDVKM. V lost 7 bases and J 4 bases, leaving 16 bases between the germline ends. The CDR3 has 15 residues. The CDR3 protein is CASTGGGQPTGELFF. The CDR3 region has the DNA TGTGCCAGCACCGGAGGGGGACAGCCCACCGGGGAGCTGTTTTTT.

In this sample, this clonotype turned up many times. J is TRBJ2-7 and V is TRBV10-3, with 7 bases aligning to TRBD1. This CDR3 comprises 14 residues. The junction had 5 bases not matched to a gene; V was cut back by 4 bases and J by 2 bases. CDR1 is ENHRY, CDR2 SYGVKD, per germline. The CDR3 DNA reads TGTGCCATCAGTGTTCGGGACAGCGCCTACGAGCAGTACTTC. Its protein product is CAISVRDSAYEQYF.

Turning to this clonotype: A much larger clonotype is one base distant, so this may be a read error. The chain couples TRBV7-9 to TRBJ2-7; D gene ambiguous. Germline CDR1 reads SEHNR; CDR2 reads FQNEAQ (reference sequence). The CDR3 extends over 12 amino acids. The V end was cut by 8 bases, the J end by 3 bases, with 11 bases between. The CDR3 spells CASGGVIYEQYF. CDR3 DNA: TGTGCCAGCGGTGGGGTGATCTACGAGCAGTACTTC.

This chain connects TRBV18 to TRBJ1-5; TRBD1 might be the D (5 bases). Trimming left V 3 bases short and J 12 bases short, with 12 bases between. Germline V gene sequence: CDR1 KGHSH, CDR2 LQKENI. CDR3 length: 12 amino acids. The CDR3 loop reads CASSPGLISQHF. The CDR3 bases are TGTGCCAGCTCACCGGGACTAATCAGCCAGCATTTT. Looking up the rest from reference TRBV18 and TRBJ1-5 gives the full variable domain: NAGVMQNPRHLVRRRGQEARLRCSPMKGHSHVYWYRQLPEEGLKFMVYLQKENIIDESGMPKERFSAEFPKEGPSILRIQQVVRGDSAAYFCASSPGLISQHFGDGTRLSIL.

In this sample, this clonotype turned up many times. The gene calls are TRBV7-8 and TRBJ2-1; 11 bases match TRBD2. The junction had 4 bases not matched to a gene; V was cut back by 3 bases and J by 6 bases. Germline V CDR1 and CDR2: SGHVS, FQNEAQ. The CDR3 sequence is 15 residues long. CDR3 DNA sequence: TGTGCCAGCAGCTTGGGACTAGCGGCCCTCAATGAGCAGTTCTTC. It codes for CASSLGLAALNEQFF.

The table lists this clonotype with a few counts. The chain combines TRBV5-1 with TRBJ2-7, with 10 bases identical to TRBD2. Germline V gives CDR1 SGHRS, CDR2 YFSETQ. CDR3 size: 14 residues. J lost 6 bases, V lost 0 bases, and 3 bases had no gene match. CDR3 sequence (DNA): TGCGCCAGCAGCTTGGGACTAGCGGGCCCCGAGCAGTACTTC. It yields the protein CASSLGLAGPEQYF.

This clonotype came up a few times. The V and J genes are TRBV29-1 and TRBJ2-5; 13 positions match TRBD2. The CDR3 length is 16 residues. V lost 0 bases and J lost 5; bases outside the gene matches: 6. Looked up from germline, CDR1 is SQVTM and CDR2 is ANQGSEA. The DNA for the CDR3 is TGCAGCGTTGAAGAGCGACTAGCGGGGGGTCGGGAGACCCAGTACTTC. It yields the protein CSVEERLAGGRETQYF. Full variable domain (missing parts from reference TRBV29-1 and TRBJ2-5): SAVISQKPSRDICQRGTSLTIQCQVDSQVTMMFWYRQQPGQSLTLIATANQGSEATYESGFVIDKFPISRPNLTFSTLTVSNMSPEDSSIYLCSVEERLAGGRETQYFGPGTRLLVL.

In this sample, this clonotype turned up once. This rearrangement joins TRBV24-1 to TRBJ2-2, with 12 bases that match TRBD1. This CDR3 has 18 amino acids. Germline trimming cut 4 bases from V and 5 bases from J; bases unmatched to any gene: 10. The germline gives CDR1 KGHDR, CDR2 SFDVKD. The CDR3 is CATSEPRDRGPATGELFF. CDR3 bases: TGTGCCACCAGTGAACCCCGGGACAGGGGGCCGGCAACCGGGGAGCTGTTTTTT.

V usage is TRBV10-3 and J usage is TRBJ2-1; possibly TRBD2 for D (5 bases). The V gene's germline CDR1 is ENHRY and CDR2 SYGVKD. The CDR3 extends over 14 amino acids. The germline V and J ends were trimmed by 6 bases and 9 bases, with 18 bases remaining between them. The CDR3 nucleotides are TGTGCCATCAGCGCTAGCCTCGAGCTCGGTGAGCAGTTCTTC. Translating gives CAISASLELGEQFF.

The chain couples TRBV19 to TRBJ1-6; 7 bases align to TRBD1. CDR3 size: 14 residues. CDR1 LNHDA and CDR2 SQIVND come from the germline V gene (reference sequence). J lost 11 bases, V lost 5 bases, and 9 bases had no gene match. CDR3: CASSLVQGIAPLHF. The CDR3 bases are TGTGCCAGTAGTCTCGTACAGGGGATTGCACCCCTCCACTTT.

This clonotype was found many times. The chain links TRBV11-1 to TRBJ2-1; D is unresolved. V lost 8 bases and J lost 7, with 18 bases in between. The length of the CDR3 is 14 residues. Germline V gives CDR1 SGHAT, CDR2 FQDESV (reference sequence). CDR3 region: CASSRFGSHNEQFF. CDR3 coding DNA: TGTGCCAGCTCACGCTTCGGATCACATAATGAGCAGTTCTTC.

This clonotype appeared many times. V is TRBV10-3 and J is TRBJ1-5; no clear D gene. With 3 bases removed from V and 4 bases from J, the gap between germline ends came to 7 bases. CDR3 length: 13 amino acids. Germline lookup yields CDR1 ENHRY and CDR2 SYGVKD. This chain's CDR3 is CAISDQSNQPQHF. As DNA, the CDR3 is TGTGCCATCAGTGATCAGAGTAATCAGCCCCAGCATTTT.

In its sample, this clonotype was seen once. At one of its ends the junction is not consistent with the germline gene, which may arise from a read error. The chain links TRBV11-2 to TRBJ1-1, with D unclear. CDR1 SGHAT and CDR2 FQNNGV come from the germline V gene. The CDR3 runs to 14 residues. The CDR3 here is CPSSLERMSTEAFF. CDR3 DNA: TGTCCCAGCAGCTTGGAAAGGATGAGCACTGAAGCTTTCTTT.

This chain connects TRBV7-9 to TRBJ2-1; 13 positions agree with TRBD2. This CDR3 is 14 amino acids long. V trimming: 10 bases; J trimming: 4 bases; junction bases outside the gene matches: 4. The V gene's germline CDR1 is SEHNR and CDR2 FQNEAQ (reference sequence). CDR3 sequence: CATTTSGRYNEQFF. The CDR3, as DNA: TGTGCCACGACGACTAGCGGGAGGTACAATGAGCAGTTCTTC.

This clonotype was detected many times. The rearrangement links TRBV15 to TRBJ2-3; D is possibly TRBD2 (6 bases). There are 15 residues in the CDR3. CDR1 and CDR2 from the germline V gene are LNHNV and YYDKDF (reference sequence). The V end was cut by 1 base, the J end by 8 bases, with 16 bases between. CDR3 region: CATSRGGEVTSTQYF. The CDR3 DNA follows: TGTGCCACCAGCAGAGGAGGGGAGGTGACAAGTACGCAGTATTTT.

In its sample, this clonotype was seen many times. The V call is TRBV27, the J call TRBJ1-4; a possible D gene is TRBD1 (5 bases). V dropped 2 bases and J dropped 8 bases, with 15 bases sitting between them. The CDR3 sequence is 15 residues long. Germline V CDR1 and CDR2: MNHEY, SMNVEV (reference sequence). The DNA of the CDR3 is TGTGCCAGCAGTTTACGGGGCATTGTGCTGGAAAAACTGTTTTTT. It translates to CASSLRGIVLEKLFF.

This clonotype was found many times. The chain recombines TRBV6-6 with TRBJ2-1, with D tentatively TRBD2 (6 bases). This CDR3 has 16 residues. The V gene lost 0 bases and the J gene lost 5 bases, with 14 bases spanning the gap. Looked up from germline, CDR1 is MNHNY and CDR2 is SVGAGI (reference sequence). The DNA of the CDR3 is TGTGCCAGCAGTTACTCAGGGAGGAGCGTCCACAATGAGCAGTTCTTC. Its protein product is CASSYSGRSVHNEQFF.

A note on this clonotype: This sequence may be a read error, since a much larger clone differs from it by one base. The CDR3 here is CAGSFDGYTEAFF. In DNA form, the CDR3 reads TGTGCCGGCAGTTTTGACGGTTACACTGAAGCTTTCTTT. The rearrangement joins TRBV12-3 or TRBV12-4 to TRBJ1-1; D ambiguous. The CDR3 sequence is 13 residues long.

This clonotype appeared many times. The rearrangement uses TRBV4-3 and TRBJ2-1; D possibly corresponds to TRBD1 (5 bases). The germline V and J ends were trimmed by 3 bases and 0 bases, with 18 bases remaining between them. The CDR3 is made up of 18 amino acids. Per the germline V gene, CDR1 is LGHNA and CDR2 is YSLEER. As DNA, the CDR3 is TGCGCCAGCAGCCATCGACAGATTTCTAAGTTCTCCTACAATGAGCAGTTCTTC. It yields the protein CASSHRQISKFSYNEQFF.

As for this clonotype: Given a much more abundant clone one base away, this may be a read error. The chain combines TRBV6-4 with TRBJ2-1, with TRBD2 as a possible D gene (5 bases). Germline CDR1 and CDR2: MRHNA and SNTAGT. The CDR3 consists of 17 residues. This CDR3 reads CVSTTEPGNKTYNEQFF. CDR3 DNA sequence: TGTGTCAGCACCACGGAGCCCGGGAATAAGACCTACAATGAGCAGTTCTTC.

CDR3 DNA sequence: TGTGCCAGTAGTAAAAGGGGCGAGGCCTACGAGCAGTACTTC. It yields the protein CASSKRGEAYEQYF. The rearrangement uses TRBV19 and TRBJ2-7, with D tentatively TRBD1 (5 bases). Trimming pared 4 bases from V and 2 bases from J, leaving 12 bases between. The CDR3 totals 14 residues. CDR1 and CDR2 (germline): LNHDA, SQIVND (reference sequence).

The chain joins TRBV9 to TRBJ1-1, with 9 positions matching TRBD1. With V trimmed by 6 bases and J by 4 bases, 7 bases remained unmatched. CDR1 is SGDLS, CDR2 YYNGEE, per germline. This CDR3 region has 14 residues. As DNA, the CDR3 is TGTGCCAGCACCCCAGACAGGGGGTTCACTGAAGCTTTCTTT. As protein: CASTPDRGFTEAFF.

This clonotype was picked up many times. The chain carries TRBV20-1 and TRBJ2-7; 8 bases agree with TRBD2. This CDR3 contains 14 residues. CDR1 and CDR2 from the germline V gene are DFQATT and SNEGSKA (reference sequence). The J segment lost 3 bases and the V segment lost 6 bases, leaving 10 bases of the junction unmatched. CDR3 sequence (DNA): TGCAGTGCGCCGGTGAGCGGGAGCGTCTACGAGCAGTACTTC. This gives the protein CSAPVSGSVYEQYF.

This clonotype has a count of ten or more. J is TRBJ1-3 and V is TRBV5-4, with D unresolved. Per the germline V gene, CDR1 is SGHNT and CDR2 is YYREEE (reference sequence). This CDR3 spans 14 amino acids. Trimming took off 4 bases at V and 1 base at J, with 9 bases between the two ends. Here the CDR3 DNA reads TGTGCCAGCAGCCATGACATATCTGGAAACACCATATATTTT. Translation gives CASSHDISGNTIYF. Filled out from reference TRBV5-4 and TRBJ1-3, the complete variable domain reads ETGVTQSPTHLIKTRGQQVTLRCSSQSGHNTVSWYQQALGQGPQFIFQYYREEENGRGNFPPRFSGLQFPNYSSELNVNALELDDSALYLCASSHDISGNTIYFGEGSWLTVV.

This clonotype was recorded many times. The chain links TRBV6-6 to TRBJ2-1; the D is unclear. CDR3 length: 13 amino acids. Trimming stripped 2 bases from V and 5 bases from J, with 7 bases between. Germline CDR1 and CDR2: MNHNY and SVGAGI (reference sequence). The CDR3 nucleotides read TGTGCCAGCAGTTACAGGCCTGACAATGAGCAGTTCTTC. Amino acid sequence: CASSYRPDNEQFF.

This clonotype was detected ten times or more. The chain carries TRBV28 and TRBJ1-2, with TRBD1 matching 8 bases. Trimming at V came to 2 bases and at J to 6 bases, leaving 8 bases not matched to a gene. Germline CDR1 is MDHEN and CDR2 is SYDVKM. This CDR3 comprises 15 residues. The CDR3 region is CASSLPPGGWDGYTF. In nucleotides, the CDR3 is TGTGCCAGCAGTTTACCCCCAGGGGGCTGGGATGGCTACACCTTC.

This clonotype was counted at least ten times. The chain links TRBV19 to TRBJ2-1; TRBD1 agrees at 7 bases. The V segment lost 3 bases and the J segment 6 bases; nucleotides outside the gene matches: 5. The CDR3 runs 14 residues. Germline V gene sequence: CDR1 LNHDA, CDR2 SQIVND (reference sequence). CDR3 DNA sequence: TGTGCCAGTAGTATCGGACAGGAATTCAATGAGCAGTTCTTC. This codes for CASSIGQEFNEQFF.